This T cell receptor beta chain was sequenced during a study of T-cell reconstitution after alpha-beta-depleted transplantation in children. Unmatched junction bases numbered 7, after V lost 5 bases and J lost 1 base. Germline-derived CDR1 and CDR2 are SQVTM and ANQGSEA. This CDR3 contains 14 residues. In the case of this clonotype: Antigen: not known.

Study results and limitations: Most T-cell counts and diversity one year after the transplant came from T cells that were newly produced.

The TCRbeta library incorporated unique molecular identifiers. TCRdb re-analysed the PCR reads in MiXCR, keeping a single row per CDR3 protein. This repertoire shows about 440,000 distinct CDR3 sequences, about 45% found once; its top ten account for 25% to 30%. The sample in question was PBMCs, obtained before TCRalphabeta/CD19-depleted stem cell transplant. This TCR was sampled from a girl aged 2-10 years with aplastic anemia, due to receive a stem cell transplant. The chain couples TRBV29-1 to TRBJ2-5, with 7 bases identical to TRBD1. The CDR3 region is CSVYRGTLQETQYF. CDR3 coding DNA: TGCAGCGTTTACAGGGGAACCCTCCAAGAGACCCAGTACTTC.